The rows below give T cell receptor beta chains drawn from one sample of a study of shared clonotypes between healthy human individuals. Sequencing used immunoSEQ multiplex PCR; TCRdb keeps in-frame clones, though not all of them. The sample records hundreds of thousands of clones, about 91% being singletons. Sequencing used naive CD8+ T cells sorted from blood. The receptors come from a man aged 30 to 45 in good health. Each CDR3 is given with its conserved first and last residue. The D gene is left open where the match is weak.

v_gene	d_gene	j_gene	len	CDR3aa
TRBV28	TRBD2	TRBJ2-1	17	CASSYGSFGRVDNEQFF
TRBV5-6	.	TRBJ2-6	14	CASSHPSGANVLTF
TRBV11-2	TRBD1	TRBJ2-7	15	CASSSTGTGVYEQYF
TRBV4-3	TRBD2	TRBJ2-1	18	CASSQDWTSGSSYNEQFF
TRBV29-1	TRBD1	TRBJ2-7	13	CSAESTGAYEQYF
TRBV28	.	TRBJ2-7	17	CASSLWLGTQSSYEQYF
TRBV7-3	.	TRBJ2-2	14	CASSTGIFSGELFF
TRBV2	.	TRBJ2-7	15	CASSTPDPSSYEQYF
TRBV20-1	TRBD1	TRBJ1-2	11	CSAAGGDGYTF
TRBV7-6	TRBD2	TRBJ2-1	15	CASSLGSGGIGEQFF
TRBV21-1	.	TRBJ2-3	13	CASSTCPTDTQYF
TRBV6-5	.	TRBJ2-5	12	CASRGYQETQYF
TRBV9	TRBD2	TRBJ2-3	14	CASNSGRAGDTQYF
TRBV2	.	TRBJ2-1	14	CASSDPGGYNEQFF
TRBV7-2	.	TRBJ1-4	15	CASSLEGSAGEKLFF
TRBV7-9	.	TRBJ2-3	14	CASSLVSGTDTQYF
TRBV18	.	TRBJ2-6	21	CASSPQVARDIFGSGANVLTF
TRBV29-1	.	TRBJ1-1	14	CSVGGGTPNTEAFF
TRBV27	TRBD1	TRBJ1-2	15	CASSLRGTALGGYTF
TRBV7-9	TRBD2	TRBJ2-7	16	CASSARQGLAGDEQYF
TRBV19	TRBD1	TRBJ1-1	14	CASSINEYRGEAFF
TRBV2	.	TRBJ2-5	8	CASRPAYF
TRBV15	.	TRBJ2-4	13	CATGRGVGDIQYF
TRBV7-9	TRBD2	TRBJ2-1	15	CASSPSGSNYNEQFF
TRBV27	TRBD1	TRBJ2-2	16	CASSFSGTGDTGELFF
TRBV14	.	TRBJ2-7	15	CASSQERGASYEQYF
TRBV7-8	TRBD2	TRBJ2-1	16	CASSPPFSGDHNEQFF
TRBV27	.	TRBJ2-1	12	CASSPRLNEQFF
TRBV19	TRBD1	TRBJ2-3	15	CASSIAGQGTDTQYF
TRBV6-1	.	TRBJ1-5	13	CASSDLGAQPQHF
TRBV18	.	TRBJ2-1	14	CASSPKTKYNEQFF
TRBV19	.	TRBJ2-1	13	CASSIGVYNEQFF
TRBV5-5	.	TRBJ2-3	14	CASSFERGTDTQYF
TRBV27	TRBD2	TRBJ2-1	14	CASSSSGGYNEQFF
TRBV5-6	.	TRBJ2-5	15	CASSGWVPREETQYF
TRBV19	.	TRBJ1-5	15	CASSSGFNSNQPQHF
TRBV11-3	.	TRBJ2-1	15	CASSLDLGDENEQFF
TRBV9	.	TRBJ2-2	14	CASSVGEGSWELFF
TRBV7-2	.	TRBJ2-1	15	CASSLAPGVWNEQFF
TRBV19	TRBD1	TRBJ1-2	14	CASWPGQANRGYTF
TRBV28	TRBD1	TRBJ1-2	12	CASSLTGVGYTF
TRBV4-1	.	TRBJ2-5	17	CASSPPGGASEQETQYF
TRBV7-9	TRBD2	TRBJ2-7	15	CASSPELGLAYEQYF
TRBV29-1	.	TRBJ2-7	13	CSVEVPTSNEQYF
TRBV2	.	TRBJ2-7	13	CASSPPLVYEQYF
TRBV29-1	TRBD2	TRBJ2-1	14	CSVGGGTSIDEQFF
TRBV9	.	TRBJ2-3	15	CASSGGTSRLDTQYF
TRBV7-9	TRBD2	TRBJ2-3	16	CASSPTSGANTDTQYF
TRBV7-9	TRBD2	TRBJ2-1	14	CASSFSGNIHEQFF
TRBV20-1	.	TRBJ2-1	11	CSAWTDNEQFF
TRBV10-1	.	TRBJ2-7	13	CASSESWGREQYF
TRBV27	.	TRBJ2-2	14	CASSLNRGTGELFF
TRBV29-1	.	TRBJ2-1	11	CSVPTPKEQFF
TRBV28	.	TRBJ1-1	14	CASSLRGRVTEAFF
TRBV5-1	TRBD2	TRBJ2-1	18	CASSLKFETSGRAGEQFF
TRBV6-1	.	TRBJ2-7	15	CASSAISGWAYEQYF
TRBV5-6	TRBD1	TRBJ2-5	16	CASSLVGQGVGETQYF
TRBV27	.	TRBJ2-3	14	CASSLSVRTDTQYF
TRBV19	TRBD2	TRBJ2-1	15	CASSILAGGGDEQFF
TRBV14	.	TRBJ2-1	16	CASSQVPGRRYNEQFF